The rows below give T cell receptor beta chains drawn from one sample of a study of metastatic and nonmetastatic thyroid tumors. Using MiXCR, TCRdb re-called clones from the PCR reads. The sample records tens of thousands of clones, over 9.5% being singletons. The sequenced material came from blood. The source of these receptors is a female donor with papillary thyroid cancer or a benign thyroid nodule (not recorded which). Some clones in this sample may be carry-over from other donors' samples. Both conserved end residues are part of each CDR3. Fields, in order: V gene, clone size, D gene, J gene, CDR3 protein, CDR3 DNA. A D gene is named only where the DNA matches it firmly. Rows may omit the clone size; those that give it use once, few, many or a size class.

TRBV28	many	TRBD1	TRBJ1-4	CASSSGQLNEKLFF	TGTGCCAGCAGTTCGGGACAGCTTAATGAAAAACTGTTTTTT
TRBV6-1	many	TRBD2	TRBJ2-7	CASSSAPGGGGEQYF	TGTGCCAGCAGTTCAGCGCCGGGAGGGGGGGGGGAGCAGTACTTC
TRBV5-1	NA	NA	TRBJ2-5	CASSLGQNQETQYF	TGCGCCAGCAGCTTGGGACAAAACCAAGAGACCCAGTACTTC
TRBV11-2	many	NA	TRBJ2-3	CASSLLPGGTDTQYF	TGTGCCAGCAGCTTACTTCCGGGGGGCACAGATACGCAGTATTTT
TRBV6-1	many	NA	TRBJ2-7	CASSEVGPQYF	TGTGCCAGCAGTGAGGTGGGTCCCCAGTACTTC
TRBV25-1	many	NA	TRBJ1-1	CASSRTRDTEAFF	TGTGCCAGCAGCCGGACCAGAGACACTGAAGCTTTCTTT
TRBV7-9	many	TRBD2	TRBJ2-1	CASSQLAGSYNEQFF	TGTGCCAGCAGCCAACTAGCGGGCTCCTACAATGAGCAGTTCTTC
TRBV5-4	many	TRBD2	TRBJ2-5	CASSSGLAGGQETQYF	TGTGCCAGCAGCTCGGGACTAGCGGGAGGACAAGAGACCCAGTACTTC
TRBV28	NA	NA	TRBJ2-2	CASRTPLANTGELFF	TGTGCCAGCAGAACCCCTTTAGCGAACACCGGGGAGCTGTTTTTT
TRBV5-1	many	TRBD1	TRBJ1-3	CASSTDRASSGNTIYF	TGCGCCAGCAGTACCGACAGGGCCTCCTCTGGAAACACCATATATTTT
TRBV2	many	NA	TRBJ1-1	CASIRGQYTEAFF	TGTGCCAGCATCCGCGGACAGTACACTGAAGCTTTCTTT
TRBV9	many	TRBD1	TRBJ1-1	CASSAPGQTMNTEAFF	TGTGCCAGCAGCGCGCCGGGACAGACCATGAACACTGAAGCTTTCTTT
TRBV20-1	many	TRBD2	TRBJ2-3	CSARAGEAADTQYF	TGCAGTGCCCGAGCGGGAGAGGCTGCAGATACGCAGTATTTT
TRBV6-2/TRBV6-3	few	TRBD2	TRBJ2-1	CASSYGSSGIFYNEQFF	TGTGCCAGCAGTTATGGGTCTAGCGGGATATTCTACAATGAGCAGTTCTTC
TRBV6-1	NA	NA	TRBJ1-5	CASTGGSQPQHF	TGTGCCAGCACTGGGGGCAGCCAGCCCCAGCATTTT
TRBV5-1	many	TRBD1	TRBJ2-7	CASSFLGQGAHEQYF	TGCGCCAGCAGCTTTTTGGGACAGGGGGCCCACGAGCAGTACTTC
TRBV5-1	many	NA	TRBJ1-1	CASSLDGMNTEAFF	TGCGCCAGCAGCTTGGACGGCATGAACACTGAAGCTTTCTTT
TRBV18	many	NA	TRBJ2-1	CASSPQLVDNHEQFF	TGTGCCAGCTCACCGCAACTAGTGGACAACCATGAGCAGTTCTTC
TRBV20-1	NA	NA	TRBJ2-1	CSAISSDSPYNEQFF	TGCAGTGCTATCTCTAGCGATTCTCCCTACAATGAGCAGTTCTTC
TRBV10-3	many	TRBD2	TRBJ2-1	CAISGSETSGSNEQFF	TGTGCCATCAGTGGGTCCGAGACTAGCGGGAGCAATGAGCAGTTCTTC
TRBV28	many	NA	TRBJ1-2	CASSSPNYGYTF	TGTGCCAGCAGTTCGCCTAACTATGGCTACACCTTC
TRBV9	many	TRBD2	TRBJ2-7	CASSVDPGGTYEQYF	TGTGCCAGCAGCGTAGATCCGGGAGGTACGTACGAGCAGTACTTC
TRBV24-1	many	NA	TRBJ2-7	CATSDSFSYEQYF	TGTGCCACGTCCGACAGCTTCTCCTACGAGCAGTACTTC
TRBV19	many	NA	TRBJ1-2	CASWGSKMASYGYTF	TGTGCCAGTTGGGGGAGTAAAATGGCTTCATATGGCTACACCTTC